A single sample is the source of the 24 T cell receptor beta chains below, sequenced in a study of blood T cell repertoires in COVID-19. Sequenced by immunoSEQ multiplex PCR; TCRdb stores in-frame clones only, minus some. Of some 250,000 clones listed, more than 80% are singletons. Sequenced sample: peripheral blood. Receptors were obtained from a woman older than 75 with COVID-19, enrolled during active disease.

This chain connects TRBV3-1 (or the pseudogene TRBV3-2) to TRBJ2-7, with TRBD1 as a possible D gene (5 bases). V lost 6 bases, J lost 2 bases, and 11 bases lay in between. The CDR3 contains 13 residues. CDR1 LGHDT and CDR2 YNNKEL come from the germline V gene (reference sequence). The DNA for the CDR3 is TGTGCCAGCAGTCGACAGCCGACCTACGAGCAGTACTTC. This gives the protein CASSRQPTYEQYF.

The V and J genes are TRBV19 and TRBJ1-1, with TRBD1 as a possible D gene (5 bases). From germline, CDR1 is LNHDA and CDR2 SQIVND (reference sequence). The germline V and J ends were trimmed by 4 bases and 2 bases, with 11 bases remaining between them. The CDR3 extends over 14 amino acids. The CDR3 here is CASSNGGTNTEAFF. CDR3 DNA: TGTGCCAGTAGTAACGGGGGAACTAACACTGAAGCTTTCTTT.

The chain uses TRBV7-3 and TRBJ2-3, with TRBD2 matching 8 bases. The CDR3 contains 15 residues. The germline gives CDR1 SGHTA, CDR2 FQGTGA. With V trimmed by 2 bases and J by 1 base, 2 bases remained unmatched. The CDR3: CASSLGTSGTDTQYF. In DNA form, the CDR3 reads TGTGCCAGCAGCTTAGGGACTAGTGGCACAGATACGCAGTATTTT.

This clone was picked up a small number of times. The rearrangement joins TRBV5-4 to TRBJ1-6; 7 positions match TRBD1. V was clipped by 2 bases and J by 6 bases; unmatched bases: 11. Germline V CDR1 and CDR2: SGHNT, YYREEE (reference sequence). This CDR3 is built from 17 residues. This CDR3 reads CASSFKQGDLFNSPLHF. CDR3 nucleotide sequence: TGTGCCAGCAGCTTCAAGCAGGGGGATCTTTTTAATTCACCCCTCCACTTT.

The V call is TRBV6-5, the J call TRBJ1-1; D remains unclear. Between the trimmed V and J ends, which lost 7 bases and 1 base, there was a span of 10 bases. The CDR3 is made up of 13 amino acids. Germline CDR1 and CDR2: MNHEY and SVGAGI. CDR3 residues: CASKEQANTEAFF. The CDR3 DNA reads TGTGCCAGCAAGGAGCAAGCGAACACTGAAGCTTTCTTT.

This clone was counted at least ten times. The chain carries TRBV7-9 and TRBJ1-5; 7 bases line up with TRBD1. Per the germline V gene, CDR1 is SEHNR and CDR2 is FQNEAQ (reference sequence). The CDR3 runs to 15 residues. The V gene end was trimmed by 4 bases and the J gene end by 4 bases; junction bases not matched to a gene: 7. The CDR3 loop reads CASSSTGVKNQPQHF. The CDR3 DNA reads as TGTGCCAGCAGCTCTACAGGGGTTAAGAATCAGCCCCAGCATTTT.

This clone showed up just a few times. This chain joins TRBV3-1 (or the pseudogene TRBV3-2) and TRBJ1-2; 12 nucleotides line up with TRBD1. The J segment lost 4 bases and the V segment lost 5 bases, leaving 5 bases of the junction unmatched. Germline lookup yields CDR1 LGHDT and CDR2 YNNKEL (reference sequence). The CDR3 runs 15 residues. The CDR3 region has the DNA TGTGCCAGCAGCGCCGGGACAGGGGGCAGCTATGGCTACACCTTC. Protein product: CASSAGTGGSYGYTF.

The CDR3 DNA reads as TGTGCCAGCAGTTACGAGCCAGGGGGGCCTCAGCCCCAGCATTTT. Encoded protein: CASSYEPGGPQPQHF. The chain joins TRBV6-5 to TRBJ1-5; 7 bases are a match to TRBD1. This CDR3 has 15 amino acids. The V gene end was trimmed by 2 bases and the J gene end by 6 bases; junction bases not matched to a gene: 7. Germline V gene sequence: CDR1 MNHEY, CDR2 SVGAGI.

The chain combines TRBV5-1 with TRBJ2-7, with D possibly matching TRBD2 (6 bases). Germline V lookup: CDR1 SGHRS, CDR2 YFSETQ. CDR3 length: 16 residues. Trimming shortened V by 0 bases and J by 4 bases, and 17 bases separated the two germline ends. CDR3 sequence reads: CASSLGGAGWEYEQYF. CDR3 nucleotides: TGCGCCAGCAGCTTGGGCGGGGCGGGCTGGGAGTACGAGCAGTACTTC.

V usage is TRBV10-3 and J usage is TRBJ2-3; the D gene is possibly TRBD2 (6 bases). The germline CDR1 and CDR2 sequences are ENHRY and SYGVKD. The V and J ends lost 5 bases and 0 bases respectively, with 12 bases between them. The CDR3 runs to 15 residues. CDR3 nucleotides: TGTGCCATCAGTCCGGCGGGACCTAGCACAGATACGCAGTATTTT. It encodes CAISPAGPSTDTQYF.

This chain joins TRBV6-2 or TRBV6-3 and TRBJ2-7, with a tentative D call TRBD2 (5 bases). Trimming took 5 bases from V and 1 from J, leaving 12 bases between them. This CDR3 has 14 amino acids. Germline assignment: CDR1 MNHEY and CDR2 SVGEGT. In nucleotides, the CDR3 is TGTGCCAGCAGTACCTGGAGCGGTTCCTACGAGCAGTACTTC. Protein: CASSTWSGSYEQYF.

The rearrangement uses TRBV5-4 and TRBJ1-2, with no clear D. Trimming shortened V by 2 bases and J by 3 bases, and 23 bases separated the two germline ends. CDR1 SGHNT and CDR2 YYREEE come from the germline V gene (reference sequence). This CDR3 comprises 18 residues. CDR3 nucleotide sequence: TGTGCCAGCAGCTTTAGAGTACAGCTCTCCACTCCGGACTATGGCTACACCTTC. Its translation: CASSFRVQLSTPDYGYTF.

J is TRBJ1-3 and V is TRBV2; 9 bases match TRBD1. This CDR3 region has 13 residues. The J segment lost 9 bases and the V segment lost 8 bases, leaving 8 bases of the junction unmatched. Germline assignment: CDR1 SNHLY and CDR2 FYNNEI. The CDR3 here is CASGGQGLTTIYF. Written as DNA, the CDR3 is TGTGCCAGCGGGGGACAGGGCCTAACCACCATATATTTT.

This chain's CDR3 is CASSPGQGASDTQYF. The DNA for the CDR3 is TGTGCCAGCTCACCAGGGCAGGGGGCGTCAGATACGCAGTATTTT. The V and J genes are TRBV18 and TRBJ2-3, with 8 positions matching TRBD1. In germline, CDR1 is KGHSH, CDR2 LQKENI. The CDR3 extends over 15 amino acids. With V trimmed by 2 bases and J by 4 bases, 5 bases remained unmatched.

The V call is TRBV5-1, the J call TRBJ2-1, with D possibly TRBD2 on 6 matching bases. Trimming cost V 1 base and J 9 bases, with 14 bases left between them. CDR3 length: 14 amino acids. Germline CDR1 and CDR2: SGHRS and YFSETQ. The CDR3 loop is CASSLPGREAEQFF. The CDR3, as DNA: TGCGCCAGCAGCTTGCCCGGGAGAGAGGCTGAGCAGTTCTTC.

The gene calls are TRBV5-4 and TRBJ1-2, with TRBD1 identical over 9 bases. V lost 7 bases to trimming and J lost 9 bases; unmatched junction nucleotides: 7. This CDR3 has 12 residues. Germline CDR1 SGHNT, CDR2 YYREEE (reference sequence). The CDR3 region has the DNA TGTGCCAGCCGGACAGGGGAGTATAGCTACACCTTC. Amino acid sequence: CASRTGEYSYTF.

The V call is TRBV3-1 (or the pseudogene TRBV3-2), the J call TRBJ1-2, with no clear D. This CDR3 region has 15 residues. The germline V gene has CDR1 LGHDT and CDR2 YNNKEL (reference sequence). Trimming left V 3 bases short and J 0 bases short, with 11 bases between. CDR3 in amino acids: CASSQVPEANYGYTF. The CDR3, as DNA: TGTGCCAGCAGCCAGGTCCCAGAAGCTAACTATGGCTACACCTTC.

The chain couples TRBV28 to TRBJ1-2; 7 bases are shared with TRBD1. Germline lookup yields CDR1 MDHEN and CDR2 SYDVKM. V was pared by 3 bases and J by 8 bases, with 12 bases of the junction left unmatched. The CDR3 consists of 15 residues. The CDR3 bases are TGTGCCAGCAGTTTGGCAACAGGACAGGTCAGCGGCTACACCTTC. This encodes CASSLATGQVSGYTF.

The chain recombines TRBV5-4 with TRBJ1-1, with D possibly being TRBD1 (5 bases). V was clipped by 6 bases and J by 2 bases, with 17 bases between them. The CDR3 runs to 15 residues. The V gene's germline CDR1 is SGHNT and CDR2 YYREEE (reference sequence). The CDR3: CASTIAMGGNTEAFF. CDR3 nucleotides: TGTGCCAGCACCATCGCCATGGGGGGAAACACTGAAGCTTTCTTT. The variable domain in full, completed from reference TRBV5-4 and TRBJ1-1, reads ETGVTQSPTHLIKTRGQQVTLRCSSQSGHNTVSWYQQALGQGPQFIFQYYREEENGRGNFPPRFSGLQFPNYSSELNVNALELDDSALYLCASTIAMGGNTEAFFGQGTRLTVV.

This chain connects TRBV7-3 to TRBJ2-7; maybe TRBD2 (8 bases). V gave up 4 bases and J gave up 0 bases, with 22 bases separating them. The length of the CDR3 is 18 residues. The germline V gene encodes CDR1 SGHTA and CDR2 FQGTGA. Here the CDR3 reads CASSSQGGQRGYSYEQYF. The CDR3 DNA follows: TGTGCCAGCAGCTCCCAGGGGGGGCAGCGGGGGTACTCCTACGAGCAGTACTTC.

V and J are TRBV10-3 and TRBJ1-5; 7 bases fit TRBD1. The J segment lost 7 bases and the V segment lost 5 bases, leaving 5 bases of the junction unmatched. This CDR3 comprises 13 residues. Germline V gene sequence: CDR1 ENHRY, CDR2 SYGVKD. CDR3 protein: CAISRDREQPQHF. CDR3 nucleotide sequence: TGTGCCATCAGTCGCGACAGGGAACAGCCCCAGCATTTT.

The rearrangement links TRBV5-6 to TRBJ1-6; 8 positions match TRBD1. Losses at the gene ends were 0 bases for V and 10 bases for J; bases not matched to a gene: 6. This CDR3 spans 15 amino acids. Germline loops: CDR1 SGHDT, CDR2 YYEEEE. The CDR3 DNA is TGTGCCAGCAGCTTGGAGACAGGGGTTGGGTCACCCCTCCACTTT. Amino acids: CASSLETGVGSPLHF.

This clone came up many times. The chain has TRBV29-1 and TRBJ2-1; possibly TRBD1 for D (5 bases). This CDR3 region has 14 residues. Per the germline V gene, CDR1 is SQVTM and CDR2 is ANQGSEA. The V end was cut by 4 bases, the J end by 0 bases, with 10 bases between. The CDR3 loop is CSVASGYSYNEQFF. For the CDR3, the DNA is TGCAGCGTTGCCTCAGGGTACTCCTACAATGAGCAGTTCTTC.

This chain joins TRBV7-6 and TRBJ2-7; TRBD2 matches at 9 bases. The junction had 11 bases not matched to a gene; V was cut back by 1 base and J by 7 bases. The CDR3 spans 16 residues. Germline assignment: CDR1 SGHVS and CDR2 FNYEAQ. CDR3 protein: CASSLGPRAGGEEQYF. Here the CDR3 DNA reads TGTGCCAGCAGCTTAGGGCCCAGAGCGGGAGGAGAAGAGCAGTACTTC.